One sample yielded the 13 T cell receptor beta chains listed below, sequenced in a study of T cells in Graves' hyperthyroidism and ophthalmopathy. RNA transcripts were the template for amplifying TCR beta CDR3 regions. Researchers ran a first-round RT-PCR on the TCR CDR3 using the HTBI primer set. TCRdb recomputed calls from the multiplex PCR reads with MiXCR, one row per CDR3 protein. The repertoire holds 600,000 to 800,000 distinct CDR3 sequences, with approximately 40% as singletons. Sequenced sample: blood. Source of these receptors: a woman aged 40 to 49 with Graves' hyperthyroidism.

The genes are TRBV29-1 and TRBJ2-5; D might be TRBD1 or TRBD2, each matching 5 bases. Germline CDR1 SQVTM, CDR2 ANQGSEA. The CDR3 is 14 residues long. V was trimmed by 5 bases and J by 1 base, leaving 14 bases between them. For the CDR3, the DNA is TGCAGCGTTTTACCCCAGGGACGCCAAGAGACCCAGTACTTC. It codes for CSVLPQGRQETQYF.

This chain uses TRBV12-5 with TRBJ1-5, with TRBD1 matching over 8 bases. Germline assignment: CDR1 LGHNT and CDR2 FRNRAP. This CDR3 comprises 15 residues. V lost 2 bases, J lost 7 bases, and 7 bases stayed unmatched. The CDR3 region has the DNA TGTGCTAGTGGTTTGTCCCCCGACAGGGGCCAGCCCCAGCATTTT. Its translation is CASGLSPDRGQPQHF. The whole variable domain, remainder taken from reference TRBV12-5 and TRBJ1-5, is DARVTQTPRHKVTEMGQEVTMRCQPILGHNTVFWYRQTMMQGLELLAYFRNRAPLDDSGMPKDRFSAEMPDATLATLKIQPSEPRDSAVYFCASGLSPDRGQPQHFGDGTRLSIL.

The chain employs TRBV7-2 and TRBJ1-5, with 7 bases matching TRBD1. The J call may be wrong; the DNA end is better matched by TRBJ2-3. The CDR3 consists of 15 residues. Germline V CDR1 and CDR2: SGHTA, FQGNSA. The chain's CDR3 is CASSSGQVGTDTQYF. CDR3 in DNA: TGTGCCAGCAGCTCCGGACAGGTGGGCACAGATACGCAGTATTTT.

At least ten counts were recorded for this clonotype. The chain has TRBV7-8 and TRBJ2-2; D is ambiguous. The CDR3 consists of 16 residues. V was pared by 1 base and J by 4 bases, with 13 bases between. Germline-derived CDR1 and CDR2 are SGHVS and FQNEAQ. The CDR3 loop is CASSLGPLTSTGELFF. In nucleotides, the CDR3 is TGTGCCAGCAGCTTAGGGCCGCTCACCAGCACCGGGGAGCTGTTTTTT.

This clonotype came up many times. The chain uses TRBV13 and TRBJ1-1, with D possibly TRBD1 on 6 matching bases. The V end was cut by 4 bases, the J end by 3 bases, with 12 bases between. Looked up from germline, CDR1 is PRHDT and CDR2 is FYEKMQ (reference sequence). The length of the CDR3 is 14 residues. The CDR3 is CASSSGHLDTEAFF. The CDR3 DNA reads as TGTGCCAGCAGCTCGGGACACCTGGACACTGAAGCTTTCTTT.

About this clonotype itself: Relative to the germline gene, one junction end is altered; a read error may explain this. J is TRBJ2-2 and V is TRBV20-1; 7 positions match TRBD2. From germline, CDR1 is DFQATT and CDR2 SNEGSKA (reference sequence). The CDR3 contains 17 residues. The CDR3 DNA sequence: TGCAGTGCTAGAGTGTCGGCTAGCGGTGGGAACACCGGGGAACTGTTTTTT. It encodes CSARVSASGGNTGELFF.

On this clonotype: A much larger clone lies a single base off, so this may be a read error. The chain links TRBV12-3 or TRBV12-4 to TRBJ2-5, with 7 bases that match TRBD2. This CDR3 is 13 amino acids long. Trimming at V came to 1 base and at J to 7 bases, leaving 3 bases not matched to a gene. The CDR3 reads CASSLVASGTQYF. In DNA, the CDR3 is TGTGCCAGCAGTTTAGTGGCTAGCGGGACCCAGTACTTC.

Many counts were recorded for this clonotype. CDR3 bases: TGTGCCAGCAGCTTAGTCGGGTTATTATGGACCCAGTACTTC. Translated: CASSLVGLLWTQYF. The chain joins TRBV7-8 to TRBJ2-5; D ambiguous. The ends were cut back, 1 base at V and 7 bases at J, with 13 bases in the middle. The CDR3 totals 14 residues. The germline V gene has CDR1 SGHVS and CDR2 FQNEAQ.

CDR3 DNA: TGTGCCAGCAGTGAAGCCCAGGGTCTAGCTAATGAAAAACTGTTTTTT. Protein product: CASSEAQGLANEKLFF. This chain connects TRBV2 to TRBJ1-4; TRBD1 might be the D (5 bases). Trimming took 0 bases from V and 3 from J, leaving 11 bases between them. This CDR3 has 16 residues. Germline V gives CDR1 SNHLY, CDR2 FYNNEI.

This clonotype occurred a few times. J is TRBJ1-5 and V is TRBV28, with a tentative D call TRBD1 (6 bases). The CDR3 has 15 residues. The V gene lost 7 bases and the J gene lost 4 bases, with 17 bases spanning the gap. Germline V gene lookup returns CDR1 MDHEN and CDR2 SYDVKM. As DNA, the CDR3 is TGTGCCAGCATCACCTATGAGGGGGGGAATCAGCCCCAGCATTTT. It translates to CASITYEGGNQPQHF.

This clonotype appeared many times. The chain has TRBV2 and TRBJ1-4; D remains ambiguous. CDR1 is SNHLY and CDR2 is FYNNEI in the germline V gene. The CDR3 runs to 13 residues. Trimming shortened V by 7 bases and J by 4 bases, and 10 bases separated the two germline ends. The CDR3 region has the DNA TGTGCCAGCACTAAAGATTATAATGAAAAACTGTTTTTT. It yields the protein CASTKDYNEKLFF.

This chain uses TRBV10-2 with TRBJ1-1, with 9 bases fitting TRBD1. This CDR3 region has 15 residues. Germline lookup yields CDR1 WSHSY and CDR2 SAAADI. After removal of 3 bases from V and 7 bases from J, the junction contained 9 bases not matched to a gene. The CDR3 loop reads CASSDKDRGSDEAFF. In nucleotides, the CDR3 is TGCGCCAGCAGTGACAAAGACAGGGGGTCGGATGAAGCTTTCTTT.

This clonotype occurred once. The chain carries TRBV6-5 and TRBJ2-7; TRBD2 aligns across 12 bases. V gave up 4 bases and J gave up 6 bases; unmatched junction bases: 10. This CDR3 is built from 16 residues. The germline V gene encodes CDR1 MNHEY and CDR2 SVGAGI. CDR3 sequence reads: CASSSLAGGPIAEQYF. The DNA for the CDR3 is TGTGCCAGCAGTTCGCTAGCGGGGGGGCCGATTGCCGAGCAGTACTTC.